A single sample gave rise to the 22 T cell receptor beta chains below, sequenced in a study of blood T cell repertoires in COVID-19. Sequenced by immunoSEQ multiplex PCR; TCRdb stores in-frame clones only, minus some. The sample comprises about 200,000 clones, roughly 90% of which are singletons, and roughly 19% rests with the top ten. Material for sequencing was peripheral blood. The receptors were sampled from a man aged 50-60 years with COVID-19, enrolled during active disease.

The V and J genes are TRBV5-1 and TRBJ2-1; perhaps TRBD2 as D (5 bases). CDR1 and CDR2 (germline): SGHRS, YFSETQ. Trimming shortened V by 0 bases and J by 3 bases, and 10 bases separated the two germline ends. The CDR3 totals 15 residues. The CDR3 DNA reads TGCGCCAGCAGCTTGGTTGCGGGTTTCTACAATGAGCAGTTCTTC. It encodes CASSLVAGFYNEQFF.

The chain employs TRBV12-2 and TRBJ1-6; the table calls TRBD1, which could not be checked here. TRBV12-2 is a recognized pseudogene. CDR3 length: 16 residues. The CDR3 loop is CASRHPPGQDISPLHF. The CDR3 region has the DNA TGTGCAAGTCGCCACCCTCCAGGACAGGATATTTCACCCCTCCACTTT.

This chain links TRBV14 with TRBJ1-4, with a possible D match to TRBD1 (5 bases). Germline CDR1 SGHDN, CDR2 FVKESK. The CDR3 covers 12 residues. V was trimmed by 1 base and J by 11 bases, leaving 8 bases between them. The chain's CDR3 is CASSQGRAKLFF. The CDR3 DNA follows: TGTGCCAGCAGCCAAGGCAGGGCCAAACTGTTTTTT.

The chain is built from TRBV30 and TRBJ1-2; 9 nucleotides match TRBD1. Germline CDR1 reads GTSNPN; CDR2 reads SVGIG (reference sequence). The CDR3 is 13 residues long. The V gene end was trimmed by 3 bases and the J gene end by 7 bases; junction bases not matched to a gene: 6. The CDR3 is CAWRVGQGGGYTF. Here the CDR3 DNA reads TGTGCCTGGAGGGTGGGACAGGGTGGTGGCTACACCTTC.

This clone was seen once. The rearrangement joins TRBV6-2 or TRBV6-3 to TRBJ1-5; D is ambiguous. This CDR3 contains 14 residues. Germline CDR1 reads MNHEY; CDR2 reads SVGEGT. Deletions cut 6 bases from V and 2 bases from J, with 11 bases between. The CDR3 is CASSPLSGNQPQHF. CDR3 nucleotide sequence: TGTGCCAGCAGCCCTCTTAGTGGCAATCAGCCCCAGCATTTT.

The chain couples TRBV27 to TRBJ1-4; perhaps TRBD1 as D (5 bases). The CDR3 extends over 12 amino acids. Germline V gene data show CDR1 as MNHEY and CDR2 as SMNVEV (reference sequence). V dropped 6 bases and J dropped 5 bases, with 7 bases sitting between them. Here the CDR3 reads CASSQGNEKLFF. CDR3 in DNA: TGTGCCAGCAGCCAGGGAAATGAAAAACTGTTTTTT.

J is TRBJ2-7 and V is TRBV5-1; 10 positions agree with TRBD1. This CDR3 has 14 residues. Germline assignment: CDR1 SGHRS and CDR2 YFSETQ. V lost 4 bases and J lost 7; bases outside the gene matches: 8. CDR3 nucleotide sequence: TGCGCCAGCAGCATACCGGGACAGGGGTCGGAGCAGTACTTC. It codes for CASSIPGQGSEQYF.

J is TRBJ1-1 and V is TRBV30; TRBD1 agrees at 9 bases. The trim removed 5 bases at V and 6 bases at J, leaving 4 bases unmatched. This CDR3 is built from 12 residues. CDR1 and CDR2 from the germline V gene are GTSNPN and SVGIG (reference sequence). The chain's CDR3 is CAWGTGFAEAFF. The DNA of the CDR3 is TGTGCCTGGGGGACAGGGTTCGCTGAAGCTTTCTTT. The variable domain in full, with the rest retrieved from reference TRBV30 and TRBJ1-1, is SQTIHQWPATLVQPVGSPLSLECTVEGTSNPNLYWYRQAAGRGLQLLFYSVGIGQISSEVPQNLSASRPQDRQFILSSKKLLLSDSGFYLCAWGTGFAEAFFGQGTRLTVV.

The rearrangement joins TRBV5-1 to TRBJ2-7, with D possibly TRBD1 on 6 matching bases. V lost 7 bases and J lost 3, with 11 bases in between. The CDR3 extends over 12 amino acids. Germline-derived CDR1 and CDR2 are SGHRS and YFSETQ. This CDR3 reads CASRRDNYEQYF. CDR3 nucleotides: TGCGCCAGCCGCAGGGACAACTACGAGCAGTACTTC.

This rearrangement joins TRBV28 to TRBJ2-3, with TRBD2 matching 16 bases. Germline values: CDR1 MDHEN, CDR2 SYDVKM. V gave up 5 bases and J gave up 5 bases; unmatched junction bases: 13. The CDR3 runs to 19 residues. The CDR3 sequence: CASSHLGTSGGAGVDTQYF. CDR3 nucleotide sequence: TGTGCCAGCAGTCACCTCGGGACTAGCGGGGGGGCAGGAGTAGATACGCAGTATTTT. Complete variable domain (other parts from reference TRBV28 and TRBJ2-3): DVKVTQSSRYLVKRTGEKVFLECVQDMDHENMFWYRQDPGLGLRLIYFSYDVKMKEKGDIPEGYSVSREKKERFSLILESASTNQTSMYLCASSHLGTSGGAGVDTQYFGPGTRLTVL.

This clone was detected only once. The chain carries TRBV4-3 and TRBJ2-2; TRBD1 is a possible D gene (5 bases). The V gene's germline CDR1 is LGHNA and CDR2 YSLEER. V lost 1 base, J lost 4 bases, and 10 bases lay in between. CDR3 length: 15 amino acids. DNA of the CDR3: TGCGCCAGCAGCCAAGGCAGGGTAGGCACCGGGGAGCTGTTTTTT. Encoded protein: CASSQGRVGTGELFF.

This CDR3 is CASSLSSGTYEQYF. The CDR3 coding sequence is TGTGCCAGCAGTCTCTCTAGCGGGACTTACGAGCAGTACTTC. The chain is built from TRBV27 and TRBJ2-7, with 9 positions matching TRBD2. This CDR3 region has 14 residues. Germline-derived CDR1 and CDR2 are MNHEY and SMNVEV (reference sequence). Trimming at V came to 5 bases and at J to 4 bases, leaving 6 bases not matched to a gene.

The gene calls are TRBV30 and TRBJ1-1; 7 nucleotides agree with TRBD1. CDR1 is GTSNPN, CDR2 SVGIG, per germline (reference sequence). This CDR3 has 13 residues. Germline trimming cut 2 bases from V and 4 bases from J; bases unmatched to any gene: 4. The CDR3 nucleotides are TGTGCCTGGAGTCCCCAGGGGGGCACTGAAGCTTTCTTT. The encoded protein is CAWSPQGGTEAFF.

The V gene is TRBV4-3, the J gene TRBJ2-2, with D possibly matching TRBD1 (6 bases). Germline CDR1 and CDR2: LGHNA and YSLEER. The CDR3 extends over 17 amino acids. V dropped 0 bases and J dropped 5 bases, with 16 bases sitting between them. DNA of the CDR3: TGCGCCAGCAGCCAAGAGTCCACAGGGAAAGGGACCGGGGAGCTGTTTTTT. Protein product: CASSQESTGKGTGELFF.

With respect to this clone: Other DNA sequences in the sample encode the same CDR3. The chain has TRBV6-5 and TRBJ1-2; 9 bases map to TRBD1. There are 16 residues in the CDR3. Trimming took 2 bases from V and 5 from J; bases not matched to a gene: 9. Germline V gives CDR1 MNHEY, CDR2 SVGAGI. The CDR3 protein is CASSYIRTGGGYGYTF. The CDR3 region has the DNA TGTGCCAGCAGTTACATTCGTACAGGGGGCGGGTATGGCTACACCTTC.

The genes are TRBV30 and TRBJ1-1, with 7 nucleotides matching TRBD1. Trimming at V came to 4 bases and at J to 1 base, leaving 9 bases not matched to a gene. Germline lookup yields CDR1 GTSNPN and CDR2 SVGIG (reference sequence). This CDR3 is 15 amino acids long. CDR3 DNA sequence: TGTGCCTGGATTTTGAGGGGGCGGGGGAACACTGAAGCTTTCTTT. Translating it yields CAWILRGRGNTEAFF.

This clone was counted once. The chain combines TRBV7-8 with TRBJ1-3, with TRBD1 as a possible D gene (6 bases). The CDR3 covers 15 residues. V dropped 2 bases and J dropped 0 bases, with 8 bases sitting between them. CDR1 and CDR2 (germline): SGHVS, FQNEAQ. CDR3: CASSLNRASGNTIYF. The CDR3 bases are TGTGCCAGCAGCTTAAACAGGGCCTCTGGAAACACCATATATTTT.

This clone was seen once. Here the CDR3 DNA reads TGTGCCAGCAGCTCTCGAGAAAGCTCCTACAATGAGCAGTTCTTC. It is translated as CASSSRESSYNEQFF. The V and J genes are TRBV7-9 and TRBJ2-1; D is uncertain. The germline V gene encodes CDR1 SEHNR and CDR2 FQNEAQ (reference sequence). V shed 4 bases and J shed 0 bases, with 10 bases lying between them. The CDR3 sequence is 15 residues long.

The chain couples TRBV24-1 to TRBJ1-2; maybe TRBD1 (6 bases). Per germline, CDR1 KGHDR and CDR2 SFDVKD. This CDR3 has 15 residues. The ends were cut back, 3 bases at V and 2 bases at J, with 12 bases in the middle. The CDR3 is CATSDPQDRNYGYTF. The CDR3 DNA reads TGTGCCACCAGTGATCCCCAAGACAGGAACTATGGCTACACCTTC.

The chain combines TRBV2 with TRBJ1-1; D unresolved. The germline gives CDR1 SNHLY, CDR2 FYNNEI. Trimming stripped 0 bases from V and 2 bases from J, with 7 bases between. The CDR3 loop spans 14 amino acids. As DNA, the CDR3 is TGTGCCAGCAGTGAAGCGGGCTATAACACTGAAGCTTTCTTT. Residues: CASSEAGYNTEAFF.

The V gene is TRBV5-5, the J gene TRBJ2-3; 7 bases agree with TRBD1. Germline values: CDR1 SGHKS, CDR2 YYEKEE (reference sequence). The V segment lost 3 bases and the J segment 0 bases; nucleotides outside the gene matches: 7. This CDR3 region has 16 residues. In nucleotides, the CDR3 is TGTGCCAGCAGCTACGGGACAGTTATCAGCACAGATACGCAGTATTTT. As protein: CASSYGTVISTDTQYF.

This clone is a singleton in its sample. The chain carries TRBV12-3 or TRBV12-4 and TRBJ2-7; tentatively, D is TRBD2 (7 bases). V was pared by 8 bases and J by 5 bases, with 16 bases between. There are 13 residues in the CDR3. This CDR3 reads CASSSGTSDEQYF. The CDR3 DNA reads as TGTGCCAGCTCAAGCGGGACAAGTGACGAGCAGTACTTC.